The T cell receptor (beta chain) under discussion was sequenced for a study of cytomegalovirus exposure and HLA in healthy donors. Germline V gene data show CDR1 as SGDLS and CDR2 as YYNGEE. The CDR3 has 16 residues. The V and J ends lost 3 bases and 0 bases respectively, with 10 bases between them. Primers: 60 Vbeta forward and 13 Jbeta reverse. Profiled with immunoSEQ multiplex PCR; TCRdb holds only in-frame clones, not every one. Here the sample spans 150,000 to 200,000 clones, 60% to 80% being singletons. The V and J genes are TRBV9 and TRBJ2-6; possibly TRBD1 for D (6 bases). The receptor was isolated from a man aged 35-49 years in good health and CMV-seronegative. Sequences were obtained from PBMCs. CDR3: CASSALGGSGANVLTF. For the CDR3, the DNA is TGTGCCAGCAGCGCTTTAGGGGGCTCTGGGGCCAACGTCCTGACTTTC.